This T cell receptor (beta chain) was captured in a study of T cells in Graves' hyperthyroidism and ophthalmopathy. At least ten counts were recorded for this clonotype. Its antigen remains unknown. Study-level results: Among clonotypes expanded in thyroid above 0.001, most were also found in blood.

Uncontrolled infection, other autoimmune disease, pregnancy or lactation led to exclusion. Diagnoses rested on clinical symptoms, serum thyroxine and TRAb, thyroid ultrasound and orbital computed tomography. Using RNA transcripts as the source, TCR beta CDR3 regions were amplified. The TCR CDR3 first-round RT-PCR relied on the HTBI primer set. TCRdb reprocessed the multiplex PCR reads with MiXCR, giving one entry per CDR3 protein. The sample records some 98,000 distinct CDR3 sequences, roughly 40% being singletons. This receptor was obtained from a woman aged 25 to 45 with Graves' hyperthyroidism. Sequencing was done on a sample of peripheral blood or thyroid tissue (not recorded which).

Here the CDR3 DNA reads TGTGCCAGCAGCTTAAGGCTCGTGAACACCGGGGAGCTGTTTTTT. Protein sequence: CASSLRLVNTGELFF. This chain links TRBV7-6 with TRBJ2-2; no reliable D call. Trimming pared 2 bases from V and 1 base from J, leaving 8 bases between. Germline-derived CDR1 and CDR2 are SGHVS and FNYEAQ. The CDR3 length is 15 residues.